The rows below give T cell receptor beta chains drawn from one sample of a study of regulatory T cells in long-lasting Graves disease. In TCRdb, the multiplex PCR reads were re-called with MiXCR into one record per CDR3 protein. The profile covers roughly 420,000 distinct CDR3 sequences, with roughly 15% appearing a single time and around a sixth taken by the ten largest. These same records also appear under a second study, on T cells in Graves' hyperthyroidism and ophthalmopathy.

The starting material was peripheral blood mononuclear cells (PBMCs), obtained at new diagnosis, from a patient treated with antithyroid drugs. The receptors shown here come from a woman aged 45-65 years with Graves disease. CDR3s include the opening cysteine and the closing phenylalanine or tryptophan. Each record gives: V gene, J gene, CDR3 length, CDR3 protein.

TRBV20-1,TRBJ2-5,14,CSAREPGLEETQYF
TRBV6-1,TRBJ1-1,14,CASSESGVNTEAFF
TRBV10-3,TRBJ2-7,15,CATQPRLAGDDERYF
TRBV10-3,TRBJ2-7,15,CAINSIAGGSYEQYF
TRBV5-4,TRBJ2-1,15,CASSLVDRAYNEQFF
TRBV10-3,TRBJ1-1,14,CAISPGQANTEAFF
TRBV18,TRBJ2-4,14,CASSPFQGSGIQYF
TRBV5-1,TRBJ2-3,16,CASSLVPQRDTDTQYF
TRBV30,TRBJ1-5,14,CAWTNRQIDQPQHF
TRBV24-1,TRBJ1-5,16,CATSGPTGHGDQPQHF
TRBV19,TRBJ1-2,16,CASSSGQGAFSYGYTF
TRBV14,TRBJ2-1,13,CASSQFLVNEQFF
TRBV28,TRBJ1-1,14,CASSRVRDRAEAFF
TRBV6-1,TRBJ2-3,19,CASSDYGTSGRSLADTQYF
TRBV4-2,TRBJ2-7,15,CASSQDRGGQYEQYF
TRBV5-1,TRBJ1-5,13,CASSTGPNQPQHF
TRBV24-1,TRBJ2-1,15,CATSGGQGVPSEQFF
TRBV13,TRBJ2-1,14,CASSFWEAGREQFF
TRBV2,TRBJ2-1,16,CASSDPGGSSYNEQFF
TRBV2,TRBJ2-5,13,CAGGGTKQETQYF
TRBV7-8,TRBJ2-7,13,CASSLGDYREQYF
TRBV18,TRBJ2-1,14,CASSPNPDYNEQFF
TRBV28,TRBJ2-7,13,CALKGVSTGEQYF
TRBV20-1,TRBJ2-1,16,CSAREAAGIRGNEQFF
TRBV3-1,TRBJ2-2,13,CASEGARTGELFF
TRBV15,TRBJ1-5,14,CATSTGYSNQPQHF
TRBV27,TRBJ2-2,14,CASSEIVGSGELFF
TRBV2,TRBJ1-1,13,CASSVEENTEAFF
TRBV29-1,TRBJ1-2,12,CSAYGPDYGYTF
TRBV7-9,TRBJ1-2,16,CASSLAGDAFPSGYTF
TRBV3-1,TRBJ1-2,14,CASSPPSVHYGYTF
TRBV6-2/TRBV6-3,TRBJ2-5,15,CASSALSGNQETQYF
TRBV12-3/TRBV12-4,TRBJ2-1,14,CASSKGVSVGEQFF